This TCR beta chain was sequenced in a study of OX40 agonist ivuxolimab in advanced cancers. Overall study findings and caveats: Within 6 weeks, CD4+ and CD8+ blood T cells expanded clonally at 0.1 to 3.0 mg/kg. Among the nonresponders, some also had low normalized T-cell clonal expansion. More expanded clones were found, on average, in CD8+ than in CD4+ T cells.

This CDR3 is built from 12 residues. Germline V CDR1 and CDR2: MNHNS, SASEGT. Trimming cost V 8 bases and J 8 bases, with 13 bases left between them. As concerns this clone: Its antigen remains unidentified.

Profiling relied on immunoSEQ multiplex PCR, and the TCRdb table lists in-frame clones only, not all of them. The sample holds over 30,000 clones; about nine tenths are singletons and the top ten take 4% to 4.5%. The TCR sequence derives from an adult with an advanced solid tumor such as melanoma, head and neck, liver or kidney cancer. Sequences were derived from CD4+ or CD8+ T cells sorted from blood, sampled in a trial of the OX40 agonist ivuxolimab. The rearrangement links TRBV6-1 to TRBJ2-1; D gene uncertain. CDR3 amino acids: CASLRHVYEQFF. The CDR3, as DNA: TGTGCCAGCTTAAGACACGTTTATGAGCAGTTCTTC.